This TCR beta chain came from a study of sequential checkpoint blockade in melanoma. Overall study: Randomization was 1:1 between first-line nivolumab→ipilimumab and ipilimumab→nivolumab. Study conclusions and caveats: About 30 times likelier clinical benefit followed increased tumor T-cell fraction and clonality. Response in arm A was associated with pretreatment TIL clonality. Tumor T-cell fraction and clonality correlated with PD-L1 and CD8+ counts.

Treatment here: randomized to nivolumab then ipilimumab (arm A) or the reverse (arm B). This clone has a handful of counts. Its antigen is unidentified. Clones were sequenced by immunoSEQ multiplex PCR, and TCRdb holds only the in-frame ones, with some missing. The top ten clones hold 5.9% of a sample with 7,900 or so clones, about a quarter of them seen once. The TCR sequence derives from a human donor with melanoma. This sample comprised tumor tissue (inferred from file names), obtained from a patient given nivolumab and ipilimumab in sequence.

The chain's CDR3 is CAWRILGGKTSPLHF. The CDR3 coding sequence is TGTGCCTGGAGGATTCTAGGGGGTAAGACGTCACCCCTCCACTTT. V usage is TRBV30 and J usage is TRBJ1-6, with a weak D call TRBD1 (6 bases). V was pared by 3 bases and J by 10 bases, with 19 bases between. This CDR3 has 15 amino acids. The germline V gene encodes CDR1 GTSNPN and CDR2 SVGIG (reference sequence).